This T cell receptor (beta chain) originates from a study of OX40 agonist ivuxolimab in advanced cancers. Whole-study results and caveats: The study found that CD8+ T cells averaged more expanded clones than CD4+.

Comments on this clone: What it binds is unknown.

The V gene's germline CDR1 is SGHTA and CDR2 FQGNSA. The CDR3 totals 16 residues. With 6 bases removed from V and 0 bases from J, the gap between germline ends came to 15 bases. TCRdb keeps only in-frame clones here, not all; method: immunoSEQ multiplex PCR. The sample has 70,000 to 100,000 clones; around 80% are singletons. This material consisted of CD4+ or CD8+ T cells sorted from blood, taken in a trial of the OX40 agonist ivuxolimab. The rearrangement joins TRBV7-2 to TRBJ2-1, with D possibly being TRBD1 or TRBD2 (6 bases each). This receptor was taken from an adult with an advanced solid tumor such as melanoma, head and neck, liver or kidney cancer. CDR3 protein: CASSLQGGSSYNEQFF. The CDR3 DNA is TGTGCCAGCAGTTTACAGGGAGGAAGCTCCTACAATGAGCAGTTCTTC.